These 29 T cell receptor beta chains were sequenced from one sample in a study of human T cells and chemical hapten exposure. Regarding time point: patch test 1, 2 weeks after DPC sensitization. Documented treatment: therapeutic diphenylcyclopropenone sensitization with weekly scalp DPC. TCRdb fed the RACE reads into MiXCR, producing one record per CDR3 protein. The top ten hold about 8% of the sample, which has fewer than 400,000 distinct CDR3 sequences, about 7% seen once. The starting material was whole blood, obtained in connection with sensitization to the hapten diphenylcyclopropenone (DPC). The receptor source for this set is a woman younger than 35 with alopecia areata. Some clones in this sample may be carry-over from other donors' samples.

This clonotype appeared many times. V and J are TRBV5-1 and TRBJ2-3; D not resolved. V shed 4 bases and J shed 5 bases, with 11 bases lying between them. The CDR3 runs to 13 residues. CDR1 and CDR2 (germline): SGHRS, YFSETQ. CDR3 bases: TGCGCCAGCAGCCTCGCCGGCGGAGATACGCAGTATTTT. Protein product: CASSLAGGDTQYF.

The CDR3 spells CASSAEEGKTEAFF. As DNA, the CDR3 is TGTGCCAGCTCTGCTGAGGAAGGAAAGACTGAAGCTTTCTTT. The rearrangement joins TRBV18 to TRBJ1-1; D is ambiguous. The V gene lost 6 bases and the J gene lost 5 bases, with 16 bases spanning the gap. Germline loops: CDR1 KGHSH, CDR2 LQKENI. The CDR3 loop spans 14 amino acids. The complete variable domain, with remaining parts taken from reference TRBV18 and TRBJ1-1, reads NAGVMQNPRHLVRRRGQEARLRCSPMKGHSHVYWYRQLPEEGLKFMVYLQKENIIDESGMPKERFSAEFPKEGPSILRIQQVVRGDSAAYFCASSAEEGKTEAFFGQGTRLTVV.

This clonotype was recorded many times. V and J are TRBV2 and TRBJ2-3, with D perhaps matching TRBD1 (6 bases). The germline CDR1 and CDR2 sequences are SNHLY and FYNNEI. The CDR3 has 16 residues. The V and J ends lost 2 bases and 6 bases respectively, with 18 bases between them. CDR3 protein: CASSESRDKRQDTQYF. The CDR3, as DNA: TGTGCCAGCAGTGAAAGTAGGGACAAGCGGCAGGATACGCAGTATTTT.

The chain employs TRBV5-1 and TRBJ2-7; TRBD2 matches at 7 bases. Looked up from germline, CDR1 is SGHRS and CDR2 is YFSETQ. This CDR3 contains 16 residues. V lost 4 bases to trimming and J lost 11 bases; unmatched junction nucleotides: 21. CDR3 region: CASSKPERDRLLKEYF. In DNA, the CDR3 is TGCGCCAGCAGCAAACCCGAGCGGGACCGCTTACTTAAGGAGTACTTC.

This clonotype was seen at least ten times. The chain links TRBV7-2 to TRBJ1-1; D ambiguous. The V end lost 2 bases, the J end lost 1 base, and 11 bases lay between the germline ends. Germline CDR1 reads SGHTA; CDR2 reads FQGNSA. The CDR3 loop spans 15 amino acids. DNA of the CDR3: TGTGCCAGCAGCTTATTAGGGCTGCGGAACACTGAAGCTTTCTTT. Its translation: CASSLLGLRNTEAFF.

This clonotype was counted at least ten times. This chain links TRBV10-3 with TRBJ2-5; D is unclear. CDR3 length: 11 residues. Trimming cost V 2 bases and J 4 bases, with 2 bases left between them. The germline V gene has CDR1 ENHRY and CDR2 SYGVKD. As DNA, the CDR3 is TGTGCCATCAGTGAGGGAGAGACCCAGTACTTC. Translation gives CAISEGETQYF.

This clonotype was picked up many times. J is TRBJ2-7 and V is TRBV3-1; D unresolved. The CDR3 extends over 13 amino acids. Germline CDR1 is LGHDT and CDR2 is YNNKEL (reference sequence). The V and J ends lost 2 bases and 6 bases respectively, with 11 bases between them. The CDR3 region is CASSQSRVSEQYF. CDR3 DNA sequence: TGTGCCAGCAGCCAATCCCGGGTTTCCGAGCAGTACTTC.

The V and J genes are TRBV7-2 and TRBJ1-2; the D gene is possibly TRBD1 (5 bases). CDR1 and CDR2 from the germline V gene are SGHTA and FQGNSA. The CDR3 consists of 14 residues. V lost 1 base to trimming and J lost 6 bases, with 12 bases between them. The CDR3 is CASSLVIGENGYTF. The CDR3 bases are TGTGCCAGCAGCTTAGTTATAGGGGAAAATGGCTACACCTTC.

This clonotype occurred many times. The chain carries TRBV29-1 and TRBJ2-7; D could derive from TRBD1 or TRBD2 (5 bases each). The V gene lost 4 bases and the J gene lost 2 bases, with 12 bases spanning the gap. CDR1 is SQVTM and CDR2 is ANQGSEA in the germline V gene. This CDR3 contains 13 residues. The CDR3 DNA is TGCAGCGTTGGTTGGGACGTAGCCTACGAGCAGTACTTC. Amino acids: CSVGWDVAYEQYF.

This clonotype was observed many times. V usage is TRBV6-5 and J usage is TRBJ1-5; unclear D gene. The CDR3 sequence is 14 residues long. V lost 2 bases, J lost 7 bases, and 12 bases lay in between. The germline V gene encodes CDR1 MNHEY and CDR2 SVGAGI. The CDR3 protein is CASSYGYGVQPQHF. The CDR3 nucleotides read TGTGCCAGCAGTTACGGATACGGGGTCCAGCCCCAGCATTTT.

This chain links TRBV4-3 with TRBJ1-3; D gene uncertain. From germline, CDR1 is LGHNA and CDR2 YSLEER. The V gene lost 0 bases and the J gene lost 0 bases, with 12 bases spanning the gap. The CDR3 is made up of 17 amino acids. The CDR3: CASSQDLPQISGNTIYF. The CDR3 nucleotides are TGCGCCAGCAGCCAAGATCTTCCCCAGATCTCTGGAAACACCATATATTTT.

In its sample, this clonotype was seen a few times. The rearrangement uses TRBV12-5 and TRBJ1-1, with D perhaps matching TRBD1 (5 bases). The CDR3 runs 13 residues. Trimming left V 6 bases short and J 8 bases short, with 16 bases between. Looked up from germline, CDR1 is LGHNT and CDR2 is FRNRAP. The CDR3 sequence: CASGPTLGGEAFF. As DNA, the CDR3 is TGTGCTAGTGGCCCTACCTTGGGGGGAGAAGCTTTCTTT.

The gene calls are TRBV4-3 and TRBJ1-3; D call uncertain. Trimming removed 1 base at V and 2 bases at J, with 9 bases between. Germline assignment: CDR1 LGHNA and CDR2 YSLEER. The CDR3 spans 15 residues. The CDR3 region has the DNA TGCGCCAGCAGCCAAGGAACGGCTACTGGAAACACCATATATTTT. It encodes CASSQGTATGNTIYF.

Many counts were recorded for this clonotype. The V call is TRBV10-3, the J call TRBJ2-7; D remains unclear. The CDR3 length is 16 residues. Germline CDR1 ENHRY, CDR2 SYGVKD. Trimming shortened V by 4 bases and J by 7 bases, and 23 bases separated the two germline ends. The CDR3 here is CAISVLGVSSVGEQYF. Written as DNA, the CDR3 is TGTGCCATCAGTGTACTGGGCGTTAGCTCGGTTGGGGAGCAGTACTTC.

The rearrangement links TRBV12-3 or TRBV12-4 to TRBJ2-6, with D possibly matching TRBD1 (6 bases). V shed 4 bases and J shed 2 bases, with 18 bases lying between them. The CDR3 runs to 18 residues. CDR3 protein: CASSSPTGGWAGANVLTF. In nucleotides, the CDR3 is TGTGCCAGCAGTTCCCCGACAGGCGGGTGGGCTGGGGCCAACGTCCTGACTTTC.

This clonotype was observed a few times. The chain links TRBV12-3 or TRBV12-4 to TRBJ2-5; 8 bases are a match to TRBD2. The CDR3 length is 15 residues. Losses at the gene ends were 3 bases for V and 5 bases for J; bases not matched to a gene: 8. Here the CDR3 reads CASSLGRGAGETQYF. The CDR3, as DNA: TGTGCCAGCAGTTTGGGGCGGGGGGCTGGTGAGACCCAGTACTTC.

This clonotype occurred a few times. This chain joins TRBV2 and TRBJ1-5; D gene ambiguous. This CDR3 spans 17 amino acids. Between the trimmed V and J ends, which lost 7 bases and 0 bases, there was a span of 19 bases. Germline-derived CDR1 and CDR2 are SNHLY and FYNNEI. The CDR3 here is CASKPIVGLGSNQPQHF. CDR3 sequence (DNA): TGTGCCAGCAAACCTATTGTGGGTTTAGGTAGCAATCAGCCCCAGCATTTT.

This clonotype was recorded a few times. This chain joins TRBV4-2 and TRBJ1-1, with TRBD1 matching over 9 bases. The CDR3 loop spans 16 amino acids. Trimming cost V 3 bases and J 3 bases; bases outside gene matches: 8. Germline CDR1 reads LGHNA; CDR2 reads YNFKEQ. The CDR3 sequence: CASSQINRGRDTEAFF. The CDR3 DNA reads TGTGCCAGCAGCCAGATTAACAGGGGGCGGGACACTGAAGCTTTCTTT.

This chain links TRBV20-1 with TRBJ1-4, with D possibly being TRBD1 (6 bases). The CDR3 runs 15 residues. V was cut by 0 bases and J by 7 bases, with 15 bases left in between. CDR1 DFQATT and CDR2 SNEGSKA come from the germline V gene (reference sequence). The CDR3 DNA reads as TGCAGTGCTAGAGACGACAGGCGAGGTGGTGAAAAACTGTTTTTT. It yields the protein CSARDDRRGGEKLFF.

V and J are TRBV11-2 and TRBJ2-3; TRBD2 matches 14 bases. J lost 0 bases, V lost 6 bases, and 14 bases had no gene match. Germline CDR1 is SGHAT and CDR2 is FQNNGV. This CDR3 region has 20 residues. The CDR3, as DNA: TGTGCCAGCAGTTCCCTTCCGGGACTAGCGGGGGACCTTAGCACAGATACGCAGTATTTT. It yields the protein CASSSLPGLAGDLSTDTQYF.

V gene TRBV7-6 combines with J gene TRBJ1-6; no reliable D call. V was pared by 4 bases and J by 6 bases, with 7 bases between. The CDR3 runs 13 residues. Germline values: CDR1 SGHVS, CDR2 FNYEAQ. Written as DNA, the CDR3 is TGTGCCAGCAGCTCCCGGGGTAATTCACCCCTCCACTTT. This gives the protein CASSSRGNSPLHF.

This clonotype was recorded only once. The chain couples TRBV10-3 to TRBJ2-7; D not resolved. Per germline, CDR1 ENHRY and CDR2 SYGVKD. This CDR3 spans 13 amino acids. The V and J ends lost 6 bases and 3 bases respectively, with 12 bases between them. This CDR3 is CAISPPGSYEQYF. The CDR3 coding sequence is TGTGCCATCAGCCCGCCAGGTAGCTACGAGCAGTACTTC.

J is TRBJ2-1 and V is TRBV7-2; D unclear. The CDR3 covers 13 residues. Germline CDR1 SGHTA, CDR2 FQGNSA. The V gene lost 7 bases and the J gene lost 10 bases, with 17 bases spanning the gap. The CDR3 coding sequence is TGTGCCAGCACCCTTAACTACGACGGGGAGCAGTTCTTC. This sequence encodes CASTLNYDGEQFF.

This clonotype was detected many times. The chain couples TRBV7-9 to TRBJ2-6; 7 nucleotides match TRBD1. After removal of 7 bases from V and 2 bases from J, the junction contained 2 bases not matched to a gene. The CDR3 runs 14 residues. The V gene's germline CDR1 is SEHNR and CDR2 FQNEAQ (reference sequence). The CDR3 loop reads CASTDRAGANVLTF. The DNA of the CDR3 is TGTGCCAGCACTGACAGGGCTGGGGCCAACGTCCTGACTTTC.

This CDR3 is CSAHRGPQETQYF. The DNA for the CDR3 is TGCAGTGCTCACAGGGGGCCGCAAGAGACCCAGTACTTC. The chain has TRBV20-1 and TRBJ2-5, with 9 bases aligning to TRBD1. V shed 5 bases and J 2 bases; nucleotides not matched to a gene: 3. The CDR3 has 13 residues. Germline CDR1 reads DFQATT; CDR2 reads SNEGSKA (reference sequence).

This chain connects TRBV29-1 to TRBJ1-1, with TRBD1 matching 8 bases. V was clipped by 5 bases and J by 5 bases; unmatched bases: 7. The CDR3 runs 13 residues. Germline V gene lookup returns CDR1 SQVTM and CDR2 ANQGSEA. For the CDR3, the DNA is TGCAGCGTTTCGGACAGGGTCGGGACTGAAGCTTTCTTT. This gives the protein CSVSDRVGTEAFF. Full variable domain (outside the CDR3, taken from reference TRBV29-1 and TRBJ1-1): SAVISQKPSRDICQRGTSLTIQCQVDSQVTMMFWYRQQPGQSLTLIATANQGSEATYESGFVIDKFPISRPNLTFSTLTVSNMSPEDSSIYLCSVSDRVGTEAFFGQGTRLTVV.

This chain connects TRBV27 to TRBJ2-3; D may be TRBD2 (6 bases). The CDR3 consists of 15 residues. Germline V CDR1 and CDR2: MNHEY, SMNVEV (reference sequence). Trimming removed 3 bases from V and 1 base from J, with 11 bases in between. The CDR3 reads CASSFGAGGTDTQYF. The CDR3 DNA reads TGTGCCAGCAGTTTTGGAGCGGGCGGCACAGATACGCAGTATTTT.

The J gene is TRBJ1-2, the V gene TRBV2; maybe TRBD1 (5 bases). Germline loops: CDR1 SNHLY, CDR2 FYNNEI. V was cut by 6 bases and J by 2 bases, with 13 bases left in between. CDR3 size: 14 residues. The CDR3 nucleotides are TGTGCCAGCAGCGTTCAGGGAAACAACTATGGCTACACCTTC. The encoded protein is CASSVQGNNYGYTF. Using reference TRBV2 and TRBJ1-2 for the parts outside the CDR3, the full variable domain is EPEVTQTPSHQVTQMGQEVILRCVPISNHLYFYWYRQILGQKVEFLVSFYNNEISEKSEIFDDQFSVERPDGSNFTLKIRSTKLEDSAMYFCASSVQGNNYGYTFGSGTRLTVV.

This clonotype was seen many times. The V call is TRBV21-1, the J call TRBJ2-3; the D call in the table, TRBD1, was not verified against the DNA. TRBV21-1 represents a pseudogene. This CDR3 has 15 residues. CDR3 in amino acids: CASSKRDRDTDTQYF. The DNA for the CDR3 is TGTGCCAGCAGCAAACGGGACAGGGATACAGATACGCAGTATTTT.